Each of the 18 T cell receptor beta chains below was sequenced from the same sample in a study of blood T cell repertoires in COVID-19. The table came from immunoSEQ multiplex PCR; TCRdb's copy has only in-frame clones and leaves some out. This table has some 300,000 clones, around 88% appearing once. The specimen was peripheral blood. The receptors shown here come from a woman aged 30 to 39 who had recovered from COVID-19.

The chain has TRBV24-1 and TRBJ2-2; D is possibly TRBD2 (5 bases). This CDR3 comprises 17 residues. Per germline, CDR1 KGHDR and CDR2 SFDVKD. V was clipped by 2 bases and J by 4 bases, with 16 bases between them. The CDR3, as DNA: TGTGCCACCAGTGATTGGTCCGGGGTATTGAGCACCGGGGAGCTGTTTTTT. This translates into CATSDWSGVLSTGELFF.

V usage is TRBV15 and J usage is TRBJ1-3; possibly TRBD1 for D (6 bases). The CDR3 loop spans 16 amino acids. V was cut by 0 bases and J by 0 bases, with 9 bases left in between. Germline values: CDR1 LNHNV, CDR2 YYDKDF (reference sequence). The CDR3 region is CATSRDGDNSGNTIYF. DNA for the CDR3: TGTGCCACCAGCAGAGACGGGGACAACTCTGGAAACACCATATATTTT.

The genes are TRBV28 and TRBJ2-1, with 10 bases matching TRBD2. CDR3 length equals 16 residues. The germline gives CDR1 MDHEN, CDR2 SYDVKM. Trimming at V came to 7 bases and at J to 4 bases, leaving 10 bases not matched to a gene. CDR3 coding DNA: TGTGCCAGCACCCCCTCAAGCGGGGGGGATTACAATGAGCAGTTCTTC. It specifies CASTPSSGGDYNEQFF. Combining the CDR3 with reference TRBV28 and TRBJ2-1 gives the whole variable domain DVKVTQSSRYLVKRTGEKVFLECVQDMDHENMFWYRQDPGLGLRLIYFSYDVKMKEKGDIPEGYSVSREKKERFSLILESASTNQTSMYLCASTPSSGGDYNEQFFGPGTRLTVL.

V gene TRBV20-1 combines with J gene TRBJ1-1; a possible D gene is TRBD1 (6 bases). V was shortened by 3 bases and J by 4 bases, with 12 bases between the two germline ends. The germline V gene encodes CDR1 DFQATT and CDR2 SNEGSKA (reference sequence). CDR3 length: 13 residues. The CDR3 here is CSASNRDSTEAFF. The CDR3 region has the DNA TGCAGTGCTAGTAACAGGGATAGCACTGAAGCTTTCTTT.

The chain carries TRBV7-9 and TRBJ1-3; 8 nucleotides match TRBD1. V lost 5 bases, J lost 2 bases, and 2 bases stayed unmatched. Germline V lookup: CDR1 SEHNR, CDR2 FQNEAQ (reference sequence). The CDR3 consists of 14 residues. Here the CDR3 reads CASSEDRAGNTIYF. DNA of the CDR3: TGTGCCAGCAGCGAGGACAGGGCTGGAAACACCATATATTTT.

The rearrangement links TRBV6-5 to TRBJ1-2; possibly TRBD1 for D (6 bases). Trimming cost V 7 bases and J 4 bases, with 10 bases left between them. This CDR3 is built from 12 residues. Looked up from germline, CDR1 is MNHEY and CDR2 is SVGAGI. CDR3 sequence: CASMRDTYGYTF. In nucleotides, the CDR3 is TGTGCCAGCATGAGGGACACCTATGGCTACACCTTC.

The chain uses TRBV6-2 or TRBV6-3 and TRBJ1-2, with a tentative D call TRBD1 (5 bases). CDR1 MNHEY and CDR2 SVGEGT come from the germline V gene. This CDR3 has 15 amino acids. Trimming stripped 4 bases from V and 5 bases from J, with 17 bases between. This CDR3 is CASSWQGFGSYGYTF. CDR3 nucleotide sequence: TGTGCCAGCAGTTGGCAGGGATTCGGATCTTATGGCTACACCTTC.

V gene TRBV5-1 combines with J gene TRBJ2-1, with 7 nucleotides matching TRBD2. With 2 bases clipped from V and 6 bases from J, the junction kept 11 bases outside the gene matches. The germline CDR1 and CDR2 sequences are SGHRS and YFSETQ. This CDR3 has 16 residues. CDR3: CASSFRRQGGSNEQFF. CDR3 DNA sequence: TGCGCCAGCAGCTTTAGAAGGCAGGGAGGGAGCAATGAGCAGTTCTTC.

The chain joins TRBV5-1 to TRBJ2-7; D might be TRBD1 (7 bases). V was cut by 2 bases and J by 5 bases, with 11 bases left in between. The CDR3 spans 13 residues. The germline V gene has CDR1 SGHRS and CDR2 YFSETQ. CDR3 region: CASSFPGGNEQYF. As DNA, the CDR3 is TGCGCCAGCAGCTTCCCAGGGGGGAACGAGCAGTACTTC.

The chain links TRBV21-1 to TRBJ1-1. TRBV21-1 is listed as a pseudogene. The CDR3 is made up of 15 amino acids. The CDR3 sequence: CASKIPTVEAAEAFF. CDR3 sequence (DNA): TGTGCCAGCAAAATCCCCACAGTGGAGGCGGCTGAAGCTTTCTTT.

This chain connects TRBV19 to TRBJ2-3; D unresolved. The CDR3 has 14 amino acids. The ends were cut back, 1 base at V and 4 bases at J, with 9 bases in the middle. Per germline, CDR1 LNHDA and CDR2 SQIVND (reference sequence). As DNA, the CDR3 is TGTGCCAGTAGTATAGTGGCCTTTGCAGATACGCAGTATTTT. Translating gives CASSIVAFADTQYF. Together with reference TRBV19 and TRBJ2-3, the CDR3 gives the full variable domain: DGGITQSPKYLFRKEGQNVTLSCEQNLNHDAMYWYRQDPGQGLRLIYYSQIVNDFQKGDIAEGYSVSREKKESFPLTVTSAQKNPTAFYLCASSIVAFADTQYFGPGTRLTVL.

The rearrangement uses TRBV7-6 and TRBJ1-1; a weak D match, TRBD1 (5 bases). Per germline, CDR1 SGHVS and CDR2 FNYEAQ. The CDR3 is made up of 14 amino acids. V lost 4 bases and J lost 1, with 10 bases in between. The CDR3 sequence: CASSSLGGNTEAFF. The CDR3, as DNA: TGTGCCAGCAGCTCATTGGGGGGGAACACTGAAGCTTTCTTT.

V gene TRBV7-2 combines with J gene TRBJ1-6; perhaps TRBD1 as D (6 bases). Germline lookup yields CDR1 SGHTA and CDR2 FQGNSA. V was cut by 5 bases and J by 7 bases, with 15 bases left in between. The CDR3 spans 15 residues. The CDR3 DNA is TGTGCCAGCAGCCCTCCAGGGGCTCGAAATTCACCCCTCCACTTT. This gives the protein CASSPPGARNSPLHF.

The rearrangement links TRBV7-9 to TRBJ1-1; 9 bases map to TRBD1. From germline, CDR1 is SEHNR and CDR2 FQNEAQ (reference sequence). The CDR3 consists of 15 residues. The ends lost 5 bases at V and 5 bases at J; junction bases unmatched: 9. CDR3 residues: CASSPRDRAGTEAFF. The DNA for the CDR3 is TGTGCCAGCAGCCCCCGGGACAGGGCCGGGACTGAAGCTTTCTTT.

This chain joins TRBV6-1 and TRBJ1-4; perhaps TRBD1 as D (5 bases). The germline gives CDR1 MNHNS, CDR2 SASEGT. The CDR3 spans 16 residues. V lost 2 bases to trimming and J lost 7 bases, with 17 bases between them. CDR3 protein: CASSEYRQPLGEKLFF. CDR3 nucleotide sequence: TGTGCCAGCAGTGAATATAGACAGCCCCTCGGTGAAAAACTGTTTTTT.

V and J are TRBV10-1 and TRBJ2-7, with D possibly TRBD1 on 6 matching bases. With 5 bases removed from V and 7 bases from J, the gap between germline ends came to 18 bases. Germline-derived CDR1 and CDR2 are WNHNN and SYGVQD (reference sequence). CDR3 length: 14 amino acids. The CDR3 DNA follows: TGCGCCAGCAGTCCTAAACCAACAGGGAGTGAGCAGTACTTC. Residues: CASSPKPTGSEQYF.

The chain joins TRBV2 to TRBJ2-7; 10 bases map to TRBD1. V was clipped by 6 bases and J by 3 bases; unmatched bases: 11. The CDR3 consists of 16 residues. The germline V gene encodes CDR1 SNHLY and CDR2 FYNNEI. CDR3 coding DNA: TGTGCCAGCAGACCACCAAACGGACAGGGGGACTACGAGCAGTACTTC. Protein sequence: CASRPPNGQGDYEQYF.

The chain couples TRBV6-5 to TRBJ2-7, with 10 bases matching TRBD1. Germline CDR1 MNHEY, CDR2 SVGAGI. With V trimmed by 2 bases and J by 2 bases, 0 bases remained unmatched. This CDR3 region has 14 residues. CDR3 bases: TGTGCCAGCAGTTACGGGACAGGGGCCTACGAGCAGTACTTC. Amino acid sequence: CASSYGTGAYEQYF.